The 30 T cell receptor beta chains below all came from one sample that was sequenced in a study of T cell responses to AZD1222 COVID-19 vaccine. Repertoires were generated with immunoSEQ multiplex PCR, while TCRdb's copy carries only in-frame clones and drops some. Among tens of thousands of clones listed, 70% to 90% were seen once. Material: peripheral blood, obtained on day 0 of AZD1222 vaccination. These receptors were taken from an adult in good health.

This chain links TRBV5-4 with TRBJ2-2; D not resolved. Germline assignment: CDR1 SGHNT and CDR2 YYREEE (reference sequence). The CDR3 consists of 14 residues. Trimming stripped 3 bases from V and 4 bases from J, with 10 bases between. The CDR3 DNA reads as TGTGCCAGCAGCTCGGACCCCACCACCGGGGAGCTGTTTTTT. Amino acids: CASSSDPTTGELFF.

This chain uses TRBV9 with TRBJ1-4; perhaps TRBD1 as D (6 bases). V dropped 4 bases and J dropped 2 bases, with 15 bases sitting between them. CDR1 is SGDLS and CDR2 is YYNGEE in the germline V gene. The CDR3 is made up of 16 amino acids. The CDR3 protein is CASSPVGGATNEKLFF. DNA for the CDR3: TGTGCCAGCAGCCCAGTCGGGGGGGCCACTAATGAAAAACTGTTTTTT.

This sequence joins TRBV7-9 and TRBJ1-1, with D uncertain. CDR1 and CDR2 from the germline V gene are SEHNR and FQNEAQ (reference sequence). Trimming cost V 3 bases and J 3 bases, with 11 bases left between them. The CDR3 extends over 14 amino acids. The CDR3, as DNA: TGTGCCAGCAGCTTCCGTGAGGCGCACACTGAAGCTTTCTTT. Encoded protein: CASSFREAHTEAFF. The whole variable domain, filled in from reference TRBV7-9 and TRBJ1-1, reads DTGVSQNPRHKITKRGQNVTFRCDPISEHNRLYWYRQTLGQGPEFLTYFQNEAQLEKSRLLSDRFSAERPKGSFSTLEIQRTEQGDSAMYLCASSFREAHTEAFFGQGTRLTVV.

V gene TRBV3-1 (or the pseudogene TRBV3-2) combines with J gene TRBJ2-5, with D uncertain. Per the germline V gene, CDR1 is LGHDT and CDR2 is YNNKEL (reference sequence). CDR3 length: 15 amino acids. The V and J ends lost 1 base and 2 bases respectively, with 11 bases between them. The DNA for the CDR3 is TGTGCCAGCAGCCAAGCGAGGACGCGTCAAGAGACCCAGTACTTC. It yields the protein CASSQARTRQETQYF.

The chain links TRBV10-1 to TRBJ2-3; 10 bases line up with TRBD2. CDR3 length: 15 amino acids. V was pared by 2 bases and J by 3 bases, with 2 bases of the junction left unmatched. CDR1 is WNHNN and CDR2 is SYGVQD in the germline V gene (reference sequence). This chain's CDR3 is CASSETSGVTDTQYF. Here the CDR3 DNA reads TGCGCCAGCAGTGAGACTAGCGGGGTGACAGATACGCAGTATTTT.

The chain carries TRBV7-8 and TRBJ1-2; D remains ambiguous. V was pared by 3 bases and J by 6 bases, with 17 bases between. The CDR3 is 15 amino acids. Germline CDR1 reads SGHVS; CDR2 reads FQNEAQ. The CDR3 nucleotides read TGTGCCAGCAGCTTTTCTTTTGCCCGGGATAATGGCTACACCTTC. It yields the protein CASSFSFARDNGYTF.

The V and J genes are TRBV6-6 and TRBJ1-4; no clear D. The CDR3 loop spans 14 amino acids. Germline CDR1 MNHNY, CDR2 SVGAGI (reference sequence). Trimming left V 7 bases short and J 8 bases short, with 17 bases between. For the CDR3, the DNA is TGTGCCAGCATTCAGGAGCGGGGTCGGGAAAAACTGTTTTTT. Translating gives CASIQERGREKLFF.

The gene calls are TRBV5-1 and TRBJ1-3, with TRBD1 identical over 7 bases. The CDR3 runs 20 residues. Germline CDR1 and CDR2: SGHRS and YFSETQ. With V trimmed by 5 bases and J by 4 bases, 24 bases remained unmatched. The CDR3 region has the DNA TGCGCCAGCAGAGTTCCTAGCCAGGGGGTCCAATGCTCTGGCGGAAACACCATATATTTT. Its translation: CASRVPSQGVQCSGGNTIYF.

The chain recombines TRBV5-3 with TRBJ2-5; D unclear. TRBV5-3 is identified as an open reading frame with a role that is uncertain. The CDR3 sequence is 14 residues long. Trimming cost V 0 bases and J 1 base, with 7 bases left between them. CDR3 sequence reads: CARSLGPRQETQYF. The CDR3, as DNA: TGTGCCAGAAGCTTGGGCCCTCGCCAAGAGACCCAGTACTTC.

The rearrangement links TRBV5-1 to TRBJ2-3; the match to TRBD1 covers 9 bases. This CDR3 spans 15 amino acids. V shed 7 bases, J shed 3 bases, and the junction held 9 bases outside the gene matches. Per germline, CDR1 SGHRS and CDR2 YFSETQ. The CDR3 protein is CASHPGQGGTDTQYF. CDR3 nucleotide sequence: TGCGCCAGCCACCCGGGACAGGGCGGGACAGATACGCAGTATTTT.

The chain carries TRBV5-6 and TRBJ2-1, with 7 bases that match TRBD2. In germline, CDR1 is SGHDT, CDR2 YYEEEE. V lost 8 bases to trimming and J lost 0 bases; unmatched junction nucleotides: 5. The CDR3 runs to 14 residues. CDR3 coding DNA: TGTGCCAGTACGGGGGGTAGCTCCTACAATGAGCAGTTCTTC. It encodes CASTGGSSYNEQFF.

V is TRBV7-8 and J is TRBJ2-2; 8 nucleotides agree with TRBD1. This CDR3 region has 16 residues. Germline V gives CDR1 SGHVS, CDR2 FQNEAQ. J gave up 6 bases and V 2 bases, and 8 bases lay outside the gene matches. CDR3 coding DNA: TGTGCCAGCAGCTTATCTTCAGGGGGCTCTTCCGGGGAGCTGTTTTTT. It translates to CASSLSSGGSSGELFF.

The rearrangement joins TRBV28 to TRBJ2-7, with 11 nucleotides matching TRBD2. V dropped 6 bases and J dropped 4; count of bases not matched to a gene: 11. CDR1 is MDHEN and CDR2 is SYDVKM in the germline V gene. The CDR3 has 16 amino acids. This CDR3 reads CASSTSGSGGAYEQYF. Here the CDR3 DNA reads TGTGCCAGCAGCACTTCGGGTAGCGGGGGGGCATACGAGCAGTACTTC.

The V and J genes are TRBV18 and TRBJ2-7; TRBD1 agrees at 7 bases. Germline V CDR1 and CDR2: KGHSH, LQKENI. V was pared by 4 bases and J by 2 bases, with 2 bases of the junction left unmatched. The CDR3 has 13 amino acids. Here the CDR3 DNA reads TGTGCCAGCTCACGTGACAGGGCCTACGAGCAGTACTTC. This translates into CASSRDRAYEQYF.

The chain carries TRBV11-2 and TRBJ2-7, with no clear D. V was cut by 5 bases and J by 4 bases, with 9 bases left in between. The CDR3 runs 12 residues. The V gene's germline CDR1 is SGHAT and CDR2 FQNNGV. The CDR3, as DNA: TGTGCCAGCAGCCCCCTGAAATACGAGCAGTACTTC. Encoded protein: CASSPLKYEQYF.

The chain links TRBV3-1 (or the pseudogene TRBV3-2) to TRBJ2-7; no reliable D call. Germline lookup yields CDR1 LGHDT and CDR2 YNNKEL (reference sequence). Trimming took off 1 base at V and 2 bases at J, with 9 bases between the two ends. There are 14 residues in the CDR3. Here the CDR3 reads CASSQASTTYEQYF. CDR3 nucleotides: TGTGCCAGCAGCCAAGCGAGTACCACCTACGAGCAGTACTTC.

CDR3: CASSASSNQPQHF. In nucleotides, the CDR3 is TGTGCCAGCAGCGCAAGTAGTAATCAGCCCCAGCATTTT. This chain links TRBV11-2 with TRBJ1-5; no reliable D call. The CDR3 is 13 amino acids. Germline V gene lookup returns CDR1 SGHAT and CDR2 FQNNGV. Trimming took 5 bases from V and 4 from J, leaving 9 bases between them.

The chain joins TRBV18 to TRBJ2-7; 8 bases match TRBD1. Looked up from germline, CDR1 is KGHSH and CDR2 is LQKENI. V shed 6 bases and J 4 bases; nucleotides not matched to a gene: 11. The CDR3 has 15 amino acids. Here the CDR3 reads CASSSGTGLRYEQYF. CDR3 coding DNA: TGTGCCAGCTCTTCCGGGACAGGTCTTCGATACGAGCAGTACTTC.

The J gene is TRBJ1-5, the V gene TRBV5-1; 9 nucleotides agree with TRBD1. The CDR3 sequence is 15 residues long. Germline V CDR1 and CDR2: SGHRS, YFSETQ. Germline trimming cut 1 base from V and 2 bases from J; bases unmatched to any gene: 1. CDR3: CASSLTGGGNQPQHF. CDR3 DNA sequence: TGCGCCAGCAGCTTGACAGGGGGCGGCAATCAGCCCCAGCATTTT.

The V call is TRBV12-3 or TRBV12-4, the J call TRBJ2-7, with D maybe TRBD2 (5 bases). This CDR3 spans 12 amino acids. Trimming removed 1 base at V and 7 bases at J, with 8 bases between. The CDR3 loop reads CASSLVRGEQYF. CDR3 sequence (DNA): TGTGCCAGCAGTTTAGTCCGAGGGGAGCAGTACTTC.

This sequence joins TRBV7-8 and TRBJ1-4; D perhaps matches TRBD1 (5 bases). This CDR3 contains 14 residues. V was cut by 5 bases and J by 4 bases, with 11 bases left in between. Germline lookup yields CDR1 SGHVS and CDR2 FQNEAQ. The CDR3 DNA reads TGTGCCAGCAGCCCCCAAGGGGTTAATGAAAAACTGTTTTTT. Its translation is CASSPQGVNEKLFF.

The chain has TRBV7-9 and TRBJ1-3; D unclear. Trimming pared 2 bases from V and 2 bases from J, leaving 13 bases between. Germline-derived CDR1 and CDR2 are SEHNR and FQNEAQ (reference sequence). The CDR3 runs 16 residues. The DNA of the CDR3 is TGTGCCAGCAGCTTAAGCCAGCCAGGCCCTGGAAACACCATATATTTT. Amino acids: CASSLSQPGPGNTIYF.

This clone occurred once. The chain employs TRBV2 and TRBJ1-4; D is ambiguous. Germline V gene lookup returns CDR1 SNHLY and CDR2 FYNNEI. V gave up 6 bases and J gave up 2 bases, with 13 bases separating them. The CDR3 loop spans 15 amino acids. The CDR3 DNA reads TGTGCCAGCAGCCCCTGGACCGTCACTAATGAAAAACTGTTTTTT. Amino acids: CASSPWTVTNEKLFF.

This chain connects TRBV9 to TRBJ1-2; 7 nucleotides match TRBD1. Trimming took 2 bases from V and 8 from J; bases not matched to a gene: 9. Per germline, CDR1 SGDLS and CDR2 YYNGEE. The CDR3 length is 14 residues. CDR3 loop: CASSVAGTVGGYTF. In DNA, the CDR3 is TGTGCCAGCAGCGTTGCCGGGACAGTCGGCGGCTACACCTTC.

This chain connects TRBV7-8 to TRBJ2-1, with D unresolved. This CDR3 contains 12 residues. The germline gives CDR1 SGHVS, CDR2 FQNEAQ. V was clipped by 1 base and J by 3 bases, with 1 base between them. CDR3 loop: CASSLGYNEQFF. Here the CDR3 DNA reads TGTGCCAGCAGCTTAGGCTACAATGAGCAGTTCTTC.

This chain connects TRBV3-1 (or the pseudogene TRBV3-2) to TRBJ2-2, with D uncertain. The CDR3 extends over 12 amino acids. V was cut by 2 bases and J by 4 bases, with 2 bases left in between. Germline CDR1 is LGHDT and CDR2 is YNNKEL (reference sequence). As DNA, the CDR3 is TGTGCCAGCAGCCAATCCACCGGGGAGCTGTTTTTT. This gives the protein CASSQSTGELFF.

DNA of the CDR3: TGTGCCAGCAGCCCGGGGGGGCGACTGAATTCACCCCTCCACTTT. Residues: CASSPGGRLNSPLHF. The genes are TRBV5-4 and TRBJ1-6; D possibly corresponds to TRBD1 (6 bases). The CDR3 has 15 residues. Germline CDR1 reads SGHNT; CDR2 reads YYREEE (reference sequence). The V and J ends lost 4 bases and 7 bases respectively, with 15 bases between them.

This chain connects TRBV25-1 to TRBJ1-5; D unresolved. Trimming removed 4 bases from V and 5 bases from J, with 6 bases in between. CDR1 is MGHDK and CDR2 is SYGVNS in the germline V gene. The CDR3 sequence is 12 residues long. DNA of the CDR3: TGTGCCAGCAGTGGCAGGCATCAGCCCCAGCATTTT. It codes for CASSGRHQPQHF.

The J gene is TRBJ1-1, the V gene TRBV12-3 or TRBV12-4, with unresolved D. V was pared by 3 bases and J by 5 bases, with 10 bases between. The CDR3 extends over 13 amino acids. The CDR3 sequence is CASSFVEGTEAFF. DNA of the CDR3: TGTGCCAGCAGTTTTGTTGAAGGGACTGAAGCTTTCTTT.

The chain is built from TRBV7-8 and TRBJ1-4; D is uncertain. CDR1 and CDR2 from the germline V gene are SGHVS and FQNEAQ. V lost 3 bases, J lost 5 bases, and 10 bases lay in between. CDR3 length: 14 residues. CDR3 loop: CASSFHSSNEKLFF. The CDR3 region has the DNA TGTGCCAGCAGCTTCCACTCATCGAATGAAAAACTGTTTTTT.